The 10 T cell receptor beta chains below all came from one sample that was sequenced in a study of technical replicates of blood from four donors. Sequencing used immunoSEQ multiplex PCR; TCRdb keeps in-frame clones, though not all of them. The sample consists of about 85,000 clones, roughly 94% of them appearing once. Sequences were obtained from T cells isolated from PBMCs. The receptors were gathered from a human donor in good health.

J is TRBJ1-1 and V is TRBV15; D is undetermined. The germline V and J ends were trimmed by 2 bases and 5 bases, with 6 bases remaining between them. The germline V gene encodes CDR1 LNHNV and CDR2 YYDKDF (reference sequence). This CDR3 has 12 amino acids. CDR3 coding DNA: TGTGCCACCAGCAGATTCAGGACTGAAGCTTTCTTT. Amino acid sequence: CATSRFRTEAFF. The full variable domain, in which reference TRBV15 and TRBJ1-1 provide the parts outside the CDR3, is DAMVIQNPRYQVTQFGKPVTLSCSQTLNHNVMYWYQQKSSQAPKLLFHYYDKDFNNEADTPDNFQSRRPNTSFCFLDIRSPGLGDTAMYLCATSRFRTEAFFGQGTRLTVV.

V usage is TRBV29-1 and J usage is TRBJ1-2, with 9 bases identical to TRBD1. After removal of 6 bases from V and 6 bases from J, the junction contained 5 bases not matched to a gene. The CDR3 length is 12 residues. CDR1 and CDR2 from the germline V gene are SQVTM and ANQGSEA. CDR3 protein: CSVIQGAHGYTF. DNA for the CDR3: TGCAGCGTGATACAGGGGGCACATGGCTACACCTTC. The complete variable domain, with remaining parts taken from reference TRBV29-1 and TRBJ1-2, reads SAVISQKPSRDICQRGTSLTIQCQVDSQVTMMFWYRQQPGQSLTLIATANQGSEATYESGFVIDKFPISRPNLTFSTLTVSNMSPEDSSIYLCSVIQGAHGYTFGSGTRLTVV.

The chain employs TRBV20-1 and TRBJ1-2; D is possibly TRBD1 (6 bases). Per the germline V gene, CDR1 is DFQATT and CDR2 is SNEGSKA (reference sequence). The V and J ends lost 6 bases and 7 bases respectively, with 9 bases between them. There are 10 residues in the CDR3. This CDR3 reads CSATGSGYTF. In DNA, the CDR3 is TGCAGTGCCACAGGGAGTGGCTACACCTTC.

This clone was observed once. The V and J genes are TRBV4-1 and TRBJ2-1, with D possibly TRBD2 on 5 matching bases. Deletions cut 7 bases from V and 4 bases from J, with 26 bases between. Germline CDR1 MGHRA, CDR2 YSYEKL. CDR3 length: 18 residues. The CDR3 region has the DNA TGCGCCAGCAAGCCAAGATTTAGTGCGGGCCCGGGGTACAATGAGCAGTTCTTC. As protein: CASKPRFSAGPGYNEQFF.

DNA of the CDR3: TGTGCCAGTAGTATAGATACAGGAATTAGCACAGATACGCAGTATTTT. Its protein is CASSIDTGISTDTQYF. This chain connects TRBV19 to TRBJ2-3; a possible D gene is TRBD1 (5 bases). The ends were cut back, 0 bases at V and 0 bases at J, with 10 bases in the middle. The CDR3 sequence is 16 residues long. The V gene's germline CDR1 is LNHDA and CDR2 SQIVND (reference sequence).

This clone was observed a handful of times. The chain recombines TRBV7-9 with TRBJ1-5; TRBD1 matches 9 bases. From germline, CDR1 is SEHNR and CDR2 FQNEAQ (reference sequence). The CDR3 covers 13 residues. The junction had 2 bases not matched to a gene; V was cut back by 5 bases and J by 6 bases. The CDR3 DNA is TGTGCCAGCAGCCCACAGGGGGCTCAGCCCCAGCATTTT. Translated: CASSPQGAQPQHF.

This clone was counted once. The J gene is TRBJ2-1, the V gene TRBV2, with 7 bases lining up with TRBD1. CDR1 is SNHLY, CDR2 FYNNEI, per germline. CDR3 length: 13 amino acids. V shed 7 bases and J 2 bases; nucleotides not matched to a gene: 2. This CDR3 is CASKQGTYNEQFF. CDR3 DNA sequence: TGTGCCAGCAAACAGGGGACCTACAATGAGCAGTTCTTC.

This clone was observed once. V usage is TRBV15 and J usage is TRBJ1-5; TRBD1 might be the D (5 bases). Trimming removed 0 bases at V and 5 bases at J, with 14 bases between. The length of the CDR3 is 16 residues. The V gene's germline CDR1 is LNHNV and CDR2 YYDKDF (reference sequence). The CDR3 sequence: CATSREVGSRDQPQHF. The CDR3 nucleotides read TGTGCCACCAGCAGAGAAGTGGGCTCCAGGGATCAGCCCCAGCATTTT.

The chain employs TRBV18 and TRBJ1-2, with D perhaps matching TRBD1 (5 bases). Germline V gene lookup returns CDR1 KGHSH and CDR2 LQKENI. Between the trimmed V and J ends, which lost 3 bases and 6 bases, there was a span of 20 bases. CDR3 length: 16 residues. In DNA, the CDR3 is TGTGCCAGCTCACCTATCCTAGTGGGGCGGAAGAATGGCTACACCTTC. This codes for CASSPILVGRKNGYTF.

This chain links TRBV11-3 with TRBJ1-4; 8 bases match TRBD1. This CDR3 spans 14 amino acids. V gave up 4 bases and J gave up 7 bases; unmatched junction bases: 5. Looked up from germline, CDR1 is SGHNT and CDR2 is YENEEA. This CDR3 reads CASSSQGAAEKLFF. The DNA for the CDR3 is TGTGCCAGCAGCTCGCAGGGGGCGGCTGAAAAACTGTTTTTT.